This T cell receptor beta chain was identified during a study of early T cells in non-severe SARS-CoV-2 infection. At the level of the study: The chains were unpaired, and the sequenced material was bulk RNA from unsorted whole blood.

V lost 1 base, J lost 4 bases, and 2 bases stayed unmatched. Germline lookup yields CDR1 SGHTA and CDR2 FQGNSA. This CDR3 comprises 14 residues. This clonotype was seen ten or more times. Its antigen remains unidentified. Study-level results: Database matching using VDJdb favored anti-spike CD8 responses, with private and CD4 specificities left missing.

In the library, individual cDNA molecules carried attached unique molecular identifiers. In TCRdb, the 5' RACE reads were re-called with MiXCR into one record per CDR3 protein. The sample has 55,000 to 65,000 distinct CDR3 sequences; roughly 13% are singletons. The clonotype comes from an adult who was a healthcare worker with PCR-confirmed SARS-CoV-2 infection or an uninfected control (not recorded which). Source: whole blood, taken at baseline. The chain links TRBV7-2 to TRBJ2-7; 9 bases are shared with TRBD2. This CDR3 is CASSLVSGGYEQYF. CDR3 nucleotides: TGTGCCAGCAGCTTAGTGAGCGGGGGGTACGAGCAGTACTTC.